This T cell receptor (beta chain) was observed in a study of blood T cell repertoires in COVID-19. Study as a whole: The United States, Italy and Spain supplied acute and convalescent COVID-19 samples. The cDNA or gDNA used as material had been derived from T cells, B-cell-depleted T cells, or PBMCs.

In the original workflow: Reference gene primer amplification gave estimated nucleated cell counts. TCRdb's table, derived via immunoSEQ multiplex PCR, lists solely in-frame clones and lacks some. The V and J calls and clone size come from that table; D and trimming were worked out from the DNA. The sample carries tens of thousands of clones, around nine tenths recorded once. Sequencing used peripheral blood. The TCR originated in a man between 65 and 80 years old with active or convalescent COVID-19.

The CDR3 bases are TGTGCCAGCAGCCCCGGTGCTTCCTATGGCTACACCTTC. It is translated as CASSPGASYGYTF. The rearrangement uses TRBV14 and TRBJ1-2; no firm D call. V lost 4 bases and J lost 4, with 10 bases in between. Germline assignment: CDR1 SGHDN and CDR2 FVKESK. CDR3 length equals 13 residues.